The T cell receptor beta chain under discussion was sequenced for a study of T cell repertoires in cytomegalovirus infection. The overall study: Indications came from public TCR beta signatures; they pointed to CMV infection and to a matching HLA type.

The length of the CDR3 is 14 residues. The germline V gene has CDR1 MDHEN and CDR2 SYDVKM. Between the trimmed V and J ends, which lost 6 bases and 6 bases, there was a span of 14 bases. At least ten counts were recorded for this clonotype. MiXCR, run by TCRdb on the reads, gives a single entry per CDR3 protein. This sample has 200,000 to 300,000 distinct CDR3 sequences, with around an eighth found just once. This TCR came from a human donor in good health (CMV status not recorded). Some clones in this sample may be carry-over from other donors' samples. The chain is built from TRBV28 and TRBJ2-2, with D possibly TRBD2 on 5 matching bases. The source material was PBMCs. The CDR3 is CASSHNSGAGELFF. The CDR3 DNA is TGTGCCAGCAGCCACAATTCCGGGGCCGGGGAGCTGTTTTTT.